This T cell receptor (beta chain) comes out of a study of T-cell reconstitution after alpha-beta-depleted transplantation in children. CDR1 MGHDK and CDR2 SYGVNS come from the germline V gene. The CDR3 is made up of 13 amino acids. V gave up 4 bases and J gave up 7 bases, with 13 bases separating them. For TCRbeta, the library was prepared with unique molecular identifiers. TCRdb ran MiXCR on the PCR reads and lists one entry per CDR3 protein. The data hold hundreds of thousands of distinct CDR3 sequences, with about 15% observed a single time. The TCR comes from a human donor who donated a stem cell graft to a child with acute myeloid leukemia. J is TRBJ1-1 and V is TRBV25-1, with D possibly matching TRBD1 (6 bases). The specimen was PBMCs from the stem cell graft donor, collected from the stem cell graft. The DNA of the CDR3 is TGTGCCAGCAGTGTACAGGGTGGAAATGAAGCTTTCTTT. The encoded protein is CASSVQGGNEAFF.